The rows below give T cell receptor beta chains drawn from one sample of a study of blood T cell repertoires in COVID-19. Profiled with immunoSEQ multiplex PCR; TCRdb holds only in-frame clones, not every one. The sample carries tens of thousands of clones, over 75% recorded once. The sequenced material came from peripheral blood. These receptors originate from a human donor in a cohort sampled during active COVID-19. Each CDR3 is given with its conserved first and last residue. D genes are given only for firm matches. Not every row has a clone size; where given, it reads once, few, many or a size class.

CDR3,DNA,J,length,V,size,D
CASSSRLTSGKYNEQFF,TGTGCCAGCAGCTCCCGTCTTACTAGCGGGAAATACAATGAGCAGTTCTTC,TRBJ2-1,17,TRBV9,-,TRBD2
CASSLLGAGNGYTF,TGTGCCAGCAGCTTACTGGGGGCTGGGAATGGCTACACCTTC,TRBJ1-2,14,TRBV11-2,-,-
CASSLAPRGGLGEQFF,TGCGCCAGCAGCTTGGCCCCGCGGGGGGGCCTGGGTGAGCAGTTCTTC,TRBJ2-1,16,TRBV5-1,once,TRBD2
CASSYRRGGEKLFF,TGTGCCAGCAGTTACAGGAGGGGCGGTGAAAAACTGTTTTTT,TRBJ1-4,14,TRBV2,-,-
CASSNPHGTVYEQYF,TGTGCCAGCAGTAACCCCCACGGGACAGTCTACGAGCAGTACTTC,TRBJ2-7,15,TRBV25-1,-,TRBD1
CSVPRANEQFF,TGCAGCGTTCCGAGGGCCAATGAGCAGTTCTTC,TRBJ2-1,11,TRBV29-1,-,-
CASGLNPTGGRTDTQYF,TGTGCTAGTGGTTTGAACCCCACAGGGGGTCGCACAGATACGCAGTATTTT,TRBJ2-3,17,TRBV12-5,-,TRBD1
CASSFRASGSSSSYNEQFF,TGCGCCAGCAGCTTTAGGGCTAGCGGGAGTTCTAGCTCCTACAATGAGCAGTTCTTC,TRBJ2-1,19,TRBV5-1,few,TRBD2
CASSLHPQGRSYEQYF,TGTGCCAGCAGCTTACACCCACAGGGACGAAGCTACGAGCAGTACTTC,TRBJ2-7,16,TRBV7-2,once,-
CASSISLGAIGYTF,TGTGCCAGTAGTATAAGCTTGGGCGCTATCGGCTACACCTTC,TRBJ1-2,14,TRBV19,-,-
CASSLRPGSSNYGYTF,TGTGCCAGCAGCTTAAGACCCGGGAGCTCTAACTATGGCTACACCTTC,TRBJ1-2,16,TRBV7-2,-,-
CATSRDHTGGAGYTF,TGTGCCACCAGCAGAGATCACACAGGGGGCGCCGGCTACACCTTC,TRBJ1-2,15,TRBV15,-,TRBD1
CASSLYRANEQFF,TGTGCCAGCAGCTTATACAGGGCCAATGAGCAGTTCTTC,TRBJ2-1,13,TRBV7-2,-,-
CASSIVGQGIQPQHF,TGTGCCAGTAGTATAGTAGGCCAGGGGATTCAGCCCCAGCATTTT,TRBJ1-5,15,TRBV19,-,-
CASSTGVSGNTIYF,TGCGCCAGCAGCACGGGGGTTTCTGGAAACACCATATATTTT,TRBJ1-3,14,TRBV5-1,-,-
CAWGQGPETQYF,TGTGCCTGGGGACAGGGTCCAGAGACCCAGTACTTC,TRBJ2-5,12,TRBV30,once,TRBD1
CASSPQAGIYNEQFF,TGTGCCAGCTCACCACAGGCAGGGATCTACAATGAGCAGTTCTTC,TRBJ2-1,15,TRBV18,-,-
CASSLSGGQNEQFF,TGTGCCAGCAGTTTAAGCGGGGGACAAAATGAGCAGTTCTTC,TRBJ2-1,14,TRBV27,-,TRBD2
CASSFSGGIDKNIQYF,TGTGCCAGCAGCTTTTCGGGGGGAATCGACAAAAACATTCAGTACTTC,TRBJ2-4,16,TRBV5-4,-,TRBD2
CAWSVSGGASAYEQYF,TGTGCCTGGAGTGTATCGGGCGGGGCTAGCGCATACGAGCAGTACTTC,TRBJ2-7,16,TRBV30,-,-
CASSLGGLNQPQHF,TGTGCCAGCAGCTTAGGAGGGTTGAATCAGCCCCAGCATTTT,TRBJ1-5,14,TRBV7-9,-,-
CASSLAGQGYEQYF,TGTGCCAGCAGCTTGGCGGGACAGGGTTACGAGCAGTACTTC,TRBJ2-7,14,TRBV5-6,-,TRBD1
CAISESAALSVYGYTF,TGTGCCATCAGTGAGTCGGCGGCACTAAGCGTCTATGGCTACACCTTC,TRBJ1-2,16,TRBV10-3,-,-
CASRADRGPTYEQYF,TGTGCCAGCAGGGCCGACAGGGGTCCAACCTACGAGCAGTACTTC,TRBJ2-7,15,TRBV2,-,TRBD1
CASSLVKNTEAFF,TGTGCCAGCAGCTTGGTAAAGAACACTGAAGCTTTCTTT,TRBJ1-1,13,TRBV5-4,-,-
CASSEAGRVGMNTEAFF,TGTGCCAGCAGTGAAGCGGGCAGGGTGGGTATGAACACTGAAGCTTTCTTT,TRBJ1-1,17,TRBV6-1,-,-
CASKGGHLNTEAFF,TGTGCCAGCAAAGGGGGACACCTGAACACTGAAGCTTTCTTT,TRBJ1-1,14,TRBV28,-,-
CAWNTGASVQFF,TGTGCCTGGAACACAGGGGCATCTGTGCAGTTCTTC,TRBJ2-1,12,TRBV30,-,TRBD1
CATSLHRVGQPQHF,TGTGCCACCAGCCTCCACAGGGTCGGTCAGCCCCAGCATTTT,TRBJ1-5,14,TRBV15,-,-
CASSPPMGLANTNEQFF,TGTGCCAGCTCACCACCGATGGGACTAGCTAATACCAATGAGCAGTTCTTC,TRBJ2-1,17,TRBV18,once,TRBD2
CATSDSGRESGNTIYF,TGTGCCACCAGTGATTCTGGCAGGGAATCTGGAAACACCATATATTTT,TRBJ1-3,16,TRBV24-1,-,-
CASRGQGNEKLFF,TGTGCCAGCAGGGGACAGGGGAATGAAAAACTGTTTTTT,TRBJ1-4,13,TRBV3-1/TRBV3-2,-,TRBD1
CASRLDRRDEQFF,TGTGCCAGTAGACTGGACAGACGGGATGAGCAGTTCTTC,TRBJ2-1,13,TRBV19,-,-
CASSLVLALGQGVVDTQYF,TGTGCCAGCAGCTTAGTATTAGCGTTGGGACAGGGGGTCGTAGATACGCAGTATTTT,TRBJ2-3,19,TRBV7-9,-,TRBD1